The 20 T cell receptor beta chains below were found in one sample sequenced in a study of cytomegalovirus exposure and HLA in healthy donors. The PCR had 60 Vbeta and 13 Jbeta primers. Sequencing used immunoSEQ multiplex PCR; TCRdb keeps in-frame clones, though not all of them. The sample holds a few hundred thousand clones; roughly 80% are singletons and the top ten take around 1.5%. The sequencing sample was made of PBMCs. The source of these receptors is a girl between 5 and 17 years old in good health and CMV-seronegative.

This clone has only one observation. The V call is TRBV7-7, the J call TRBJ2-3; maybe TRBD1 (5 bases). V was cut by 5 bases and J by 6 bases, with 12 bases left in between. Germline loops: CDR1 SSHAT, CDR2 FNYEAQ (reference sequence). The CDR3 extends over 13 amino acids. In nucleotides, the CDR3 is TGTGCCAGCAGCCCCCGTAGGGGTGATACGCAGTATTTT. The encoded protein is CASSPRRGDTQYF.

This clone was detected once. The chain links TRBV4-3 to TRBJ1-2, with no clear D. V shed 1 base and J shed 0 bases, with 6 bases lying between them. This CDR3 has 14 residues. Germline CDR1 and CDR2: LGHNA and YSLEER. The CDR3 loop is CASSQASANYGYTF. Written as DNA, the CDR3 is TGCGCCAGCAGCCAAGCCAGCGCTAACTATGGCTACACCTTC.

This chain's CDR3 is CASSFPGTLSSGNTIYF. For the CDR3, the DNA is TGTGCCAGCAGTTTCCCCGGGACACTCTCCTCTGGAAACACCATATATTTT. The chain uses TRBV28 and TRBJ1-3, with D maybe TRBD1 (6 bases). Looked up from germline, CDR1 is MDHEN and CDR2 is SYDVKM. The CDR3 covers 17 residues. Trimming removed 3 bases from V and 0 bases from J, with 15 bases in between.

J is TRBJ1-6 and V is TRBV15; D is perhaps TRBD1 (5 bases). The germline V gene has CDR1 LNHNV and CDR2 YYDKDF (reference sequence). V lost 0 bases and J lost 10, with 13 bases in between. The CDR3 runs to 15 residues. CDR3 loop: CATSRDFGGGSPLHF. CDR3 bases: TGTGCCACCAGCAGAGATTTCGGGGGAGGATCACCCCTCCACTTT.

The chain carries TRBV7-9 and TRBJ1-5, with 9 nucleotides matching TRBD1. Germline CDR1 reads SEHNR; CDR2 reads FQNEAQ (reference sequence). The length of the CDR3 is 14 residues. V shed 4 bases and J 8 bases; nucleotides not matched to a gene: 6. The CDR3 loop is CASSSGQGREPQHF. In nucleotides, the CDR3 is TGTGCCAGCAGCTCCGGACAGGGGAGGGAGCCCCAGCATTTT.

V usage is TRBV6-5 and J usage is TRBJ2-4, with a possible D match to TRBD1 (6 bases). Germline V gene data show CDR1 as MNHEY and CDR2 as SVGAGI. This CDR3 is built from 12 residues. V lost 6 bases to trimming and J lost 9 bases, with 12 bases between them. CDR3 sequence (DNA): TGTGCCAGCAGCCTAACAGGGAGCATTCAGTACTTC. Translated, it gives CASSLTGSIQYF.

The rearrangement uses TRBV28 and TRBJ2-3, with a possible D match to TRBD2 (5 bases). The CDR3 consists of 13 residues. V was trimmed by 5 bases and J by 8 bases, leaving 14 bases between them. Germline V gene lookup returns CDR1 MDHEN and CDR2 SYDVKM. CDR3 DNA sequence: TGTGCCAGCAGTCCCCTGGGGAGCTCTACGCAGTATTTT. As protein: CASSPLGSSTQYF.

The CDR3 sequence: CASSLVYGGQETQYF. CDR3 bases: TGTGCCAGCAGCTTAGTATATGGCGGGCAAGAGACCCAGTACTTC. This chain joins TRBV11-2 and TRBJ2-5, with D perhaps TRBD2 (5 bases). Per the germline V gene, CDR1 is SGHAT and CDR2 is FQNNGV. CDR3 size: 15 residues. Trimming stripped 1 base from V and 2 bases from J, with 11 bases between.

This chain connects TRBV27 to TRBJ1-1; D not resolved. V shed 3 bases and J shed 1 base, with 6 bases lying between them. The germline V gene has CDR1 MNHEY and CDR2 SMNVEV (reference sequence). The CDR3 contains 13 residues. CDR3 bases: TGTGCCAGCAGTTTCTTAGAGAACACTGAAGCTTTCTTT. It translates to CASSFLENTEAFF.

The chain combines TRBV9 with TRBJ2-3, with a weak D call TRBD1 (5 bases). With 1 base removed from V and 2 bases from J, the gap between germline ends came to 14 bases. CDR3 length equals 16 residues. The germline V gene has CDR1 SGDLS and CDR2 YYNGEE. CDR3 nucleotides: TGTGCCAGCAGCGTAAAGGGCAGGGCCCCCACAGATACGCAGTATTTT. Protein sequence: CASSVKGRAPTDTQYF.

In this sample, this clone turned up a few times. The rearrangement links TRBV6-1 to TRBJ1-1, with no clear D. Germline V gives CDR1 MNHNS, CDR2 SASEGT. CDR3 size: 13 residues. The V end lost 2 bases, the J end lost 9 bases, and 13 bases lay between the germline ends. The CDR3 loop is CASSEYSVTKAFF. CDR3 nucleotides: TGTGCCAGCAGTGAATACTCCGTGACTAAAGCTTTCTTT.

The J gene is TRBJ2-5, the V gene TRBV5-6; D is unresolved. This CDR3 spans 13 amino acids. The ends were cut back, 6 bases at V and 2 bases at J, with 11 bases in the middle. Germline lookup yields CDR1 SGHDT and CDR2 YYEEEE. The CDR3 DNA follows: TGTGCCAGCACCACTGGAGTGCAAGAGACCCAGTACTTC. Its translation is CASTTGVQETQYF.

The rearrangement uses TRBV5-6 and TRBJ1-2; a weak D match, TRBD1 (6 bases). Between the trimmed V and J ends, which lost 3 bases and 4 bases, there was a span of 10 bases. Germline V gene lookup returns CDR1 SGHDT and CDR2 YYEEEE. This CDR3 is built from 13 residues. The CDR3 DNA sequence: TGTGCCAGCAGCTCAGGACAGCTCTATGGCTACACCTTC. Translation: CASSSGQLYGYTF. The full variable domain, its missing parts supplied by reference TRBV5-6 and TRBJ1-2, is DAGVTQSPTHLIKTRGQQVTLRCSPKSGHDTVSWYQQALGQGPQFIFQYYEEEERQRGNFPDRFSGHQFPNYSSELNVNALLLGDSALYLCASSSGQLYGYTFGSGTRLTVV.

The chain uses TRBV2 and TRBJ2-3, with 10 bases lining up with TRBD1. The V gene's germline CDR1 is SNHLY and CDR2 FYNNEI. This CDR3 comprises 16 residues. With V trimmed by 8 bases and J by 1 base, 9 bases remained unmatched. In DNA form, the CDR3 reads TGTGCCAGCGACAGGGGGCGACTAGCTGGCACAGATACGCAGTATTTT. Its translation is CASDRGRLAGTDTQYF.

The V call is TRBV9, the J call TRBJ2-7, with 7 bases matching TRBD1. The length of the CDR3 is 18 residues. V lost 3 bases to trimming and J lost 3 bases; unmatched junction nucleotides: 18. The V gene's germline CDR1 is SGDLS and CDR2 YYNGEE. The CDR3 loop reads CASSARAVLTGRIYEQYF. CDR3 nucleotides: TGTGCCAGCAGCGCGCGCGCTGTACTGACAGGGAGAATCTACGAGCAGTACTTC. The variable domain in full, completed from reference TRBV9 and TRBJ2-7, reads DSGVTQTPKHLITATGQRVTLRCSPRSGDLSVYWYQQSLDQGLQFLIQYYNGEERAKGNILERFSAQQFPDLHSELNLSSLELGDSALYFCASSARAVLTGRIYEQYFGPGTRLTVT.

This CDR3 is CASSGGQGGYNEQFF. CDR3 DNA: TGTGCCAGCAGTGGAGGACAGGGGGGTTACAATGAGCAGTTCTTC. J is TRBJ2-1 and V is TRBV25-1, with 10 bases aligning to TRBD1. The CDR3 has 15 amino acids. The V segment lost 4 bases and the J segment 4 bases; nucleotides outside the gene matches: 4. CDR1 is MGHDK and CDR2 is SYGVNS in the germline V gene.

The count of this clone is one. This sequence joins TRBV7-3 and TRBJ1-4, with D maybe TRBD1 (6 bases). Germline V gives CDR1 SGHTA, CDR2 FQGTGA. V was pared by 5 bases and J by 8 bases, with 21 bases between. The CDR3 runs to 16 residues. The CDR3 reads CASSAALGEGGEKLFF. The CDR3 nucleotides read TGTGCCAGCAGCGCGGCCCTAGGGGAGGGGGGCGAAAAACTGTTTTTT.

The chain uses TRBV7-2 and TRBJ2-1; 12 nucleotides agree with TRBD2. The CDR3 is 14 residues long. In germline, CDR1 is SGHTA, CDR2 FQGNSA. Germline trimming cut 5 bases from V and 8 bases from J; bases unmatched to any gene: 4. CDR3 nucleotide sequence: TGTGCCAGCAGCCCCGGACTAGCGGGATATGAGCAGTTCTTC. As protein: CASSPGLAGYEQFF. Filled out from reference TRBV7-2 and TRBJ2-1, the complete variable domain reads GAGVSQSPSNKVTEKGKDVELRCDPISGHTALYWYRQSLGQGLEFLIYFQGNSAPDKSGLPSDRFSAERTGGSVSTLTIQRTQQEDSAVYLCASSPGLAGYEQFFGPGTRLTVL.

The gene calls are TRBV4-1 and TRBJ1-1; 12 bases align to TRBD1. The CDR3 length is 17 residues. Germline V gives CDR1 MGHRA, CDR2 YSYEKL. With 2 bases clipped from V and 6 bases from J, the junction kept 10 bases outside the gene matches. The CDR3 loop reads CASSQSTGTGGDAEAFF. DNA for the CDR3: TGCGCCAGCAGCCAAAGCACCGGGACAGGGGGCGATGCTGAAGCTTTCTTT.

The chain links TRBV5-1 to TRBJ1-1; D gene unclear. Per germline, CDR1 SGHRS and CDR2 YFSETQ. V gave up 5 bases and J gave up 6 bases, with 14 bases separating them. This CDR3 spans 13 amino acids. CDR3 loop: CASSSMPSAEAFF. The CDR3 bases are TGCGCCAGCAGTTCTATGCCGAGCGCTGAAGCTTTCTTT.